Presented here are 27 T cell receptor beta chains from one specimen sequenced in a study of regulatory T cells in long-lasting Graves disease. Arm-PCR of CDR3 regions and iRepertoire HTBI primers were the basis on which TCR beta libraries were built. One entry per CDR3 protein, called by TCRdb with MiXCR from the multiplex PCR reads. The table has 350,000 to 550,000 distinct CDR3 sequences, 16% seen once; the top ten hold about 23%. Stated time point: newly diagnosed GD, antithyroid drugs for less than 3 months. PBMC-derived RNA was used for the TCR library. The same data also went into a second study, on T cells in Graves' hyperthyroidism and ophthalmopathy.

The sample consisted of peripheral blood mononuclear cells (PBMCs), taken at new diagnosis, from a patient treated with antithyroid drugs. The origin of the receptors is a woman aged 18-29 years with Graves disease.

This clonotype was counted a few times. This rearrangement joins TRBV6-1 to TRBJ2-3; possibly TRBD1 for D (6 bases). The germline CDR1 and CDR2 sequences are MNHNS and SASEGT. The CDR3 has 14 residues. Deletions cut 6 bases from V and 6 bases from J, with 16 bases between. The CDR3 bases are TGTGCCAGCAGGACCCAGGGGACCGTGGATACGCAGTATTTT. It is translated as CASRTQGTVDTQYF.

This clonotype occurred a few times. The J gene is TRBJ2-4, the V gene TRBV6-1; D not resolved. The CDR3 length is 13 residues. V shed 5 bases and J shed 9 bases, with 14 bases lying between them. In germline, CDR1 is MNHNS, CDR2 SASEGT. The CDR3 DNA reads TGTGCCAGCAGTCTCCCAAGGCCCACCATTCAGTACTTC. Encoded protein: CASSLPRPTIQYF.

This clonotype appeared many times. The rearrangement joins TRBV30 to TRBJ2-5; 10 positions agree with TRBD2. The CDR3 length is 14 residues. CDR1 and CDR2 (germline): GTSNPN, SVGIG (reference sequence). The V segment lost 3 bases and the J segment 6 bases; nucleotides outside the gene matches: 7. The CDR3 DNA reads as TGTGCCTGGAGGTGGGGACTAGCGTCAAAGACCCAGTACTTC. Translated: CAWRWGLASKTQYF.

In its sample, this clonotype was seen many times. Here the CDR3 reads CASSWTPGTGSSYEQYF. DNA for the CDR3: TGCGCCAGCAGCTGGACTCCCGGGACAGGAAGCTCCTACGAGCAGTACTTC. V usage is TRBV5-1 and J usage is TRBJ2-7, with 8 bases that match TRBD1. The CDR3 has 17 residues. The trim removed 3 bases at V and 0 bases at J, leaving 11 bases unmatched. Germline V gene lookup returns CDR1 SGHRS and CDR2 YFSETQ.

This clonotype appeared many times. The J gene is TRBJ2-2, the V gene TRBV5-1, with 14 bases identical to TRBD2. The CDR3 consists of 20 residues. The V gene end was trimmed by 2 bases and the J gene end by 4 bases; junction bases not matched to a gene: 13. Germline assignment: CDR1 SGHRS and CDR2 YFSETQ. CDR3 loop: CASSFFYGLAGGRSTGELFF. The CDR3 DNA reads as TGCGCCAGCAGCTTTTTTTATGGACTAGCGGGAGGTCGGAGCACCGGGGAGCTGTTTTTT.

The chain carries TRBV11-1 and TRBJ2-1; TRBD1 might be the D (7 bases). The V and J ends lost 6 bases and 7 bases respectively, with 16 bases between them. Germline V gives CDR1 SGHAT, CDR2 FQDESV (reference sequence). CDR3 size: 14 residues. The chain's CDR3 is CASRKGGAGNEQFF. Written as DNA, the CDR3 is TGTGCCAGCAGAAAAGGGGGCGCGGGAAATGAGCAGTTCTTC.

This clonotype came up many times. V and J are TRBV14 and TRBJ1-1; D unresolved. The germline CDR1 and CDR2 sequences are SGHDN and FVKESK. With 5 bases removed from V and 0 bases from J, the gap between germline ends came to 10 bases. This CDR3 spans 14 amino acids. CDR3 loop: CASSIQQMNTEAFF. For the CDR3, the DNA is TGTGCCAGCAGCATCCAACAGATGAACACTGAAGCTTTCTTT.

The chain employs TRBV19 and TRBJ1-4; 8 bases agree with TRBD1. V trimming: 4 bases; J trimming: 5 bases; junction bases outside the gene matches: 6. This CDR3 is 15 amino acids long. CDR1 and CDR2 from the germline V gene are LNHDA and SQIVND (reference sequence). The CDR3 nucleotides read TGTGCCAGTAGTAGGTGGACAGGGCGGAATGAAAAACTGTTTTTT. Amino acids: CASSRWTGRNEKLFF.

This clonotype has ten or more counts. The chain employs TRBV7-9 and TRBJ2-7; 8 bases fit TRBD2. The germline V gene encodes CDR1 SEHNR and CDR2 FQNEAQ (reference sequence). V lost 1 base, J lost 3 bases, and 8 bases stayed unmatched. There are 16 residues in the CDR3. This CDR3 is CASSLEAGASYYEQYF. Written as DNA, the CDR3 is TGTGCCAGCAGCTTAGAAGCGGGAGCCTCATACTACGAGCAGTACTTC.

The sample holds a few counts of this clonotype. V gene TRBV7-9 combines with J gene TRBJ2-2, with D uncertain. The CDR3 extends over 14 amino acids. The V end lost 2 bases, the J end lost 6 bases, and 10 bases lay between the germline ends. CDR1 SEHNR and CDR2 FQNEAQ come from the germline V gene (reference sequence). CDR3 DNA: TGTGCCAGCAGCTTACTAGAATTTGCCGGGGAGCTGTTTTTT. Protein product: CASSLLEFAGELFF.

This clonotype was counted between two and nine times. CDR3 amino acids: CASSPPAGQGVNYEQYF. The CDR3 nucleotides are TGTGCCAGCTCACCACCGGCGGGACAGGGGGTAAACTACGAGCAGTACTTC. The rearrangement uses TRBV18 and TRBJ2-7, with 11 positions matching TRBD1. This CDR3 spans 17 amino acids. Looked up from germline, CDR1 is KGHSH and CDR2 is LQKENI. Losses at the gene ends were 0 bases for V and 3 bases for J; bases not matched to a gene: 7.

A few counts support this clonotype. The V and J genes are TRBV2 and TRBJ1-4, with D maybe TRBD1 (5 bases). Trimming stripped 4 bases from V and 11 bases from J, with 11 bases between. CDR3 size: 12 residues. Germline V CDR1 and CDR2: SNHLY, FYNNEI. The chain's CDR3 is CASSVQVTKLFF. DNA of the CDR3: TGTGCCAGCAGTGTACAGGTGACCAAACTGTTTTTT.

This clonotype was recorded many times. This chain links TRBV6-2 or TRBV6-3 with TRBJ2-3; the D gene could be TRBD1 or TRBD2 (5 bases each). This CDR3 is built from 16 residues. V was trimmed by 2 bases and J by 4 bases, leaving 16 bases between them. The germline V gene encodes CDR1 MNHEY and CDR2 SVGEGT. CDR3 region: CASSYLPGRLADTQYF. CDR3 DNA sequence: TGTGCCAGCAGTTACCTGCCGGGACGATTGGCAGATACGCAGTATTTT.

This clonotype was counted at least ten times. The V gene is TRBV12-3 or TRBV12-4, the J gene TRBJ2-7, with a possible D match to TRBD1 (6 bases). The V end was cut by 2 bases, the J end by 10 bases, with 18 bases between. The CDR3 is 14 amino acids. This chain's CDR3 is CASSLMDRGFPQYF. The CDR3 DNA reads TGTGCCAGCAGTTTAATGGACAGAGGGTTCCCCCAGTACTTC.

A few counts support this clonotype. The V gene is TRBV4-2, the J gene TRBJ2-3; weak D call: TRBD2 (6 bases). Trimming cost V 1 base and J 0 bases, with 8 bases left between them. The CDR3 contains 15 residues. Germline CDR1 and CDR2: LGHNA and YNFKEQ. CDR3 sequence reads: CASSQGGVSTDTQYF. DNA for the CDR3: TGTGCCAGCAGCCAAGGCGGGGTTAGCACAGATACGCAGTATTTT.

This chain links TRBV6-2 or TRBV6-3 with TRBJ1-3, with D perhaps TRBD1 (5 bases). The germline CDR1 and CDR2 sequences are MNHEY and SVGEGT. Trimming took off 3 bases at V and 2 bases at J, with 11 bases between the two ends. CDR3 size: 15 residues. Here the CDR3 DNA reads TGTGCCAGCAGTTATGCAGGGATGCCTGGAAACACCATATATTTT. Its protein product is CASSYAGMPGNTIYF.

At least ten counts were recorded for this clonotype. V usage is TRBV27 and J usage is TRBJ1-6; 8 bases match TRBD1. CDR3 length: 21 amino acids. With 0 bases clipped from V and 10 bases from J, the junction kept 23 bases outside the gene matches. CDR1 and CDR2 from the germline V gene are MNHEY and SMNVEV (reference sequence). The CDR3 nucleotides read TGTGCCAGCAGTTTATCTTTCGCCCGGGACAGGTCTAAGAGGCTTTCCTCACCCCTCCACTTT. This sequence encodes CASSLSFARDRSKRLSSPLHF.

As regards this clonotype: This may be a read error: a much more frequent sequence differs by one nucleotide. The missing conserved phenylalanine or tryptophan at the end of this CDR3 makes a read error likely. V usage is TRBV3-1 and J usage is TRBJ2-1; maybe TRBD1 (5 bases). Trimming cost V 1 base and J 9 bases, with 13 bases left between them. Germline V gene sequence: CDR1 LGHDT, CDR2 YNNKEL (reference sequence). The CDR3 is made up of 14 amino acids. CDR3 region: CASSQGYSQAEQFL. In DNA, the CDR3 is TGTGCCAGCAGCCAAGGATACTCACAGGCTGAGCAGTTCCTC.

The chain recombines TRBV10-2 with TRBJ2-3; D gene unclear. This CDR3 has 11 amino acids. Trimming removed 4 bases from V and 5 bases from J, with 4 bases in between. Germline lookup yields CDR1 WSHSY and CDR2 SAAADI. The CDR3 region has the DNA TGCGCCAGCAGTGGCCTAGATACGCAGTATTTT. This gives the protein CASSGLDTQYF.

In this sample, this clonotype turned up many times. The V call is TRBV28, the J call TRBJ2-7; 13 bases agree with TRBD2. V gave up 5 bases and J gave up 7 bases; unmatched junction bases: 8. This CDR3 has 15 amino acids. Looked up from germline, CDR1 is MDHEN and CDR2 is SYDVKM. The CDR3 sequence is CASSLTSGRIGEQYF. The DNA of the CDR3 is TGTGCCAGCAGTCTGACTAGCGGGAGGATCGGTGAGCAGTACTTC.

This clonotype came up many times. The V and J genes are TRBV12-3 or TRBV12-4 and TRBJ2-7, with a possible D match to TRBD2 (7 bases). Trimming removed 5 bases at V and 3 bases at J, with 17 bases between. The length of the CDR3 is 15 residues. CDR3 nucleotides: TGTGCCAGCAGTAGGGGGGGGCAGGGAGGCTACGAGCAGTACTTC. Amino acids: CASSRGGQGGYEQYF.

The chain is built from TRBV5-1 and TRBJ1-2, with 9 bases fitting TRBD1. Germline CDR1 reads SGHRS; CDR2 reads YFSETQ. The CDR3 sequence is 18 residues long. The trim removed 4 bases at V and 4 bases at J, leaving 17 bases unmatched. CDR3 sequence (DNA): TGCGCCAGCAGCCAACCCCCGGGACAGGGTAATCTAGGCTATGGCTACACCTTC. Translation: CASSQPPGQGNLGYGYTF.

A note on this clonotype: This clone may be a read error of a much larger clone one base away. The chain has TRBV6-1 and TRBJ1-2, with D possibly being TRBD1 (6 bases). This CDR3 has 14 amino acids. CDR1 is MNHNS, CDR2 SASEGT, per germline. V gave up 7 bases and J gave up 4 bases, with 16 bases separating them. The CDR3 DNA reads TGTGCCAGCACTAAGACAGGTAGTTCCTATGGCTACACCTTC. Translated, it gives CASTKTGSSYGYTF.

Ten or more counts support this clonotype. Mismatch with germline at one junction end may stem from a read error. V and J are TRBV29-1 and TRBJ2-7, with D perhaps TRBD2 (7 bases). This CDR3 region has 15 residues. Germline V gives CDR1 SQVTM, CDR2 ANQGSEA. CDR3 region: CSVEDDTKSGTPTFF. CDR3 sequence (DNA): TGCAGCGTTGAAGATGACACCAAAAGCGGGACACCGACCTTCTTC.

The sample holds a few counts of this clonotype. A junction boundary mismatches the germline segment, possibly from a read error. The chain uses TRBV4-1 and TRBJ2-1, with 13 bases that match TRBD2. CDR3 size: 13 residues. Germline CDR1 MGHRA, CDR2 YSYEKL. The CDR3 loop is CASSQEGLAGPVF. CDR3 sequence (DNA): TGTGCCAGCAGCCAGGAGGGACTAGCGGGGCCGGTCTTC.

This clonotype was picked up one time. A much larger clone sits a single nucleotide away, making a read error possible. J is TRBJ2-7 and V is TRBV28; tentatively, D is TRBD2 (5 bases). V lost 2 bases and J lost 7, with 9 bases in between. This CDR3 is 12 amino acids long. Germline assignment: CDR1 MDHEN and CDR2 SYDVKM. CDR3 nucleotides: TGTGCCAGCAGTTTAAGGGAGCCTGAGCAGTACTTC. It is translated as CASSLREPEQYF.

This clonotype was seen repeatedly, ten times or more. The J gene is TRBJ2-7, the V gene TRBV6-5; 8 bases agree with TRBD2. The CDR3 loop spans 17 amino acids. The junction had 10 bases not matched to a gene; V was cut back by 0 bases and J by 3 bases. Germline V CDR1 and CDR2: MNHEY, SVGAGI. CDR3 sequence reads: CASSYSRGRLAGYEQYF. CDR3 in DNA: TGTGCCAGCAGTTACTCGCGAGGCCGGCTAGCGGGCTACGAGCAGTACTTC.